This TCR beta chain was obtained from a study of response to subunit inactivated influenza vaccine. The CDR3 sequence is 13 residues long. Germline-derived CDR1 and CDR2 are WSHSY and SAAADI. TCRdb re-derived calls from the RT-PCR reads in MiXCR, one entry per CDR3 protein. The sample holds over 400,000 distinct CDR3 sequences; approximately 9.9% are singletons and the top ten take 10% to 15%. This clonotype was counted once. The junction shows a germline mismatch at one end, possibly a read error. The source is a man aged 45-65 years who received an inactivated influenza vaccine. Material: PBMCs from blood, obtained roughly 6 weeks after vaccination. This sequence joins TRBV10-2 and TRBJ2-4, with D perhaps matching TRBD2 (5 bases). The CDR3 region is CASSESRVGIRYF. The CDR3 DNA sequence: TGCGCCAGCAGTGAGTCGCGGGTCGGCATTCGGTACTTC.